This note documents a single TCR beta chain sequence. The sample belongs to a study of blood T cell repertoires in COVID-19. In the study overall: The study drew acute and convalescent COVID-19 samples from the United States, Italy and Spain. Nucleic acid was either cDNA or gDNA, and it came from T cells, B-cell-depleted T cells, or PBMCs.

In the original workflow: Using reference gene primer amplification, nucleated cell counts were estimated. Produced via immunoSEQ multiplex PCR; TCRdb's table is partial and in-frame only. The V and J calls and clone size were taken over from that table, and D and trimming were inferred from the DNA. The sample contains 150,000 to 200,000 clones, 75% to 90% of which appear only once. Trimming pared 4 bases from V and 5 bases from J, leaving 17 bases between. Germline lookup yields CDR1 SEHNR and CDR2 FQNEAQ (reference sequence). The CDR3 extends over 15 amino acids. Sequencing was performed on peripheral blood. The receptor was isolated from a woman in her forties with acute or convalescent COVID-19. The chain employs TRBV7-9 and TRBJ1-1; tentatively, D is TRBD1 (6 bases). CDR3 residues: CASSSTRGKGTEAFF. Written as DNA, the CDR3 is TGTGCCAGCAGCTCCACCAGGGGTAAGGGGACTGAAGCTTTCTTT.